The source of this T cell receptor beta chain is a study of shared clonotypes between healthy human individuals. Overall study results and limits: Across a few donors, naive CD4 shared roughly 5.2%, naive CD8 over 3%, memory CD4 2% to 2.5%, memory CD8 about 0.4%. Memory subsets had estimated richness that was generally smaller than that of naive subsets.

Terminally differentiated effector memory CD45RA+ cells were excluded by CCR7 positive selection of CD45RO-negative cells. Several immunoSEQ plates held equal portions of the genomic DNA taken from each subset. Here immunoSEQ multiplex PCR was the method, and the copy in TCRdb shows in-frame clones only, minus some. Altogether 500,000 to 700,000 clones are present, approximately 95% being singletons, with the ten largest covering 0.11%. The CDR3 is made up of 17 amino acids. The trim removed 2 bases at V and 6 bases at J, leaving 14 bases unmatched. Germline CDR1 MNHEY, CDR2 SMNVEV (reference sequence). Concerning this clone: The antigen is undetermined.

Sequencing was done on a sample of naive CD8+ T cells sorted from blood. This rearrangement joins TRBV27 to TRBJ2-7, with TRBD2 matching over 9 bases. The sequence was collected from a woman aged 25 to 45 in good health. CDR3 residues: CASSLISGASGIREQYF. In nucleotides, the CDR3 is TGTGCCAGCAGTTTAATCAGTGGGGCTAGCGGGATCCGCGAGCAGTACTTC.